These T cell receptor beta chains were read from a single sample in a study of regulatory T cells in long-lasting Graves disease. TCRdb re-analysed the multiplex PCR reads in MiXCR, keeping a single row per CDR3 protein. The sample carries approximately 210,000 distinct CDR3 sequences, about 18% recorded once. The sequenced sample was peripheral blood mononuclear cells (PBMCs), obtained at new diagnosis, from a patient treated with antithyroid drugs. These receptors were obtained from a female donor with Graves disease. Each CDR3 is given with its conserved first and last residue.

V gene: TRBV6-1
CDR3 protein: CASSLRGEFSTDTQYF

V gene: TRBV15
CDR3 protein: CATSRVTLGAQPQHF

V gene: TRBV9
CDR3 protein: CASSDDRGPYNEQFF

V gene: TRBV9
CDR3 protein: CASSVLSTDTQYF

V gene: TRBV20-1
CDR3 protein: CSAKGQSGTQGTQYF

V gene: TRBV9
CDR3 protein: CASSFSPTGTSTEQFF

V gene: TRBV2
CDR3 protein: CASATSGSVSDTQYF

V gene: TRBV7-3
CDR3 protein: CASSPGANSYNEQFF

V gene: TRBV5-1
CDR3 protein: CASTQRGSSYNEQFF

V gene: TRBV7-9
CDR3 protein: CASSLGPGSTYEQYF

V gene: TRBV6-1
CDR3 protein: CAIRRAAEETQYF

V gene: TRBV5-1
CDR3 protein: CASSLGSSSYTDTQYF

V gene: TRBV6-2/TRBV6-3
CDR3 protein: CASRTTLMGRVNIQYF

V gene: TRBV27
CDR3 protein: CASSRDRVDTEAFF

V gene: TRBV12-3/TRBV12-4
CDR3 protein: CASSAGQGALDTQYF

V gene: TRBV12-3/TRBV12-4
CDR3 protein: CASSSELGAGNSYNEQFF

V gene: TRBV18
CDR3 protein: CASSQSSGNTIYF

V gene: TRBV6-5
CDR3 protein: CASSYSTTGHNEKLFF

V gene: TRBV12-3/TRBV12-4
CDR3 protein: CASSRPYNSPLHF

V gene: TRBV29-1
CDR3 protein: CSVAGGASYEQYF

V gene: TRBV28
CDR3 protein: CASSAEEGYSNQPQHF

V gene: TRBV5-1
CDR3 protein: CASRRNRSYEQYF

V gene: TRBV20-1
CDR3 protein: CSARMLAGGQGNEQFF

V gene: TRBV20-1
CDR3 protein: CSARVSFETQYF

V gene: TRBV6-2/TRBV6-3
CDR3 protein: CASSLSGLATYEQYF

V gene: TRBV28
CDR3 protein: CASSPVRRHTEAFF

V gene: TRBV11-2
CDR3 protein: CASSLTGQGSNEQFF

V gene: TRBV30
CDR3 protein: CAWRGRREADEQFF

V gene: TRBV7-2
CDR3 protein: CASSLKHSSGNTIYF

V gene: TRBV6-2/TRBV6-3
CDR3 protein: CASSSTGSLGNEQFF

V gene: TRBV20-1
CDR3 protein: CSATWGLALDTDTQYF

V gene: TRBV12-3/TRBV12-4
CDR3 protein: CASSPRQGRGGYTF

V gene: TRBV13
CDR3 protein: CASSSLLAGVYEQYF

V gene: TRBV30
CDR3 protein: CAWSPGAGQGRAFF

V gene: TRBV6-1
CDR3 protein: CASSVGEHTEAFF

V gene: TRBV4-1
CDR3 protein: CASSPVDTGATGELFF

V gene: TRBV12-3/TRBV12-4
CDR3 protein: CASSLRIGDTQYF

V gene: TRBV12-3/TRBV12-4
CDR3 protein: CASSLDGRLGTGELFF

V gene: TRBV6-9
CDR3 protein: CASSYDGGRETQYF

V gene: TRBV30
CDR3 protein: CAWSARNEQFF

V gene: TRBV6-2/TRBV6-3
CDR3 protein: CASSRGRSFYEAFF

V gene: TRBV20-1
CDR3 protein: CSTPDVGTDTQYF

V gene: TRBV30
CDR3 protein: CAWNSGPVTEAFF

V gene: TRBV24-1
CDR3 protein: CATSETTNYGYTF